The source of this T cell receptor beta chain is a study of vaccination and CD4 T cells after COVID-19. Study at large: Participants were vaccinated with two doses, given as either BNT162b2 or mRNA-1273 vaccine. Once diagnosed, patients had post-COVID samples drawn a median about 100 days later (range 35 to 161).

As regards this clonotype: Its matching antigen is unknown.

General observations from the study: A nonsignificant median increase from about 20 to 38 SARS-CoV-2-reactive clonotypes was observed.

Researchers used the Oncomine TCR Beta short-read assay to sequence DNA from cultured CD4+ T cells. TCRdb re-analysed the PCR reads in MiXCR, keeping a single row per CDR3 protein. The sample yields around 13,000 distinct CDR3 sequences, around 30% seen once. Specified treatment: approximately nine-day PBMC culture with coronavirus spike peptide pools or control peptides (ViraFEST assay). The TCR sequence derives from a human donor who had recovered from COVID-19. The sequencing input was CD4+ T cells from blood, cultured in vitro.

DNA for the CDR3: TGTGCCAGCAGTTTGTCCGGGCCCTCCTACGAGCAGTACTTC. Its protein is CASSLSGPSYEQYF. The chain uses TRBV28 and TRBJ2-7; D ambiguous. The CDR3 loop spans 14 amino acids. Germline CDR1 is MDHEN and CDR2 is SYDVKM. The V end lost 3 bases, the J end lost 0 bases, and 9 bases lay between the germline ends. Full variable domain (missing parts from reference TRBV28 and TRBJ2-7): DVKVTQSSRYLVKRTGEKVFLECVQDMDHENMFWYRQDPGLGLRLIYFSYDVKMKEKGDIPEGYSVSREKKERFSLILESASTNQTSMYLCASSLSGPSYEQYFGPGTRLTVT.